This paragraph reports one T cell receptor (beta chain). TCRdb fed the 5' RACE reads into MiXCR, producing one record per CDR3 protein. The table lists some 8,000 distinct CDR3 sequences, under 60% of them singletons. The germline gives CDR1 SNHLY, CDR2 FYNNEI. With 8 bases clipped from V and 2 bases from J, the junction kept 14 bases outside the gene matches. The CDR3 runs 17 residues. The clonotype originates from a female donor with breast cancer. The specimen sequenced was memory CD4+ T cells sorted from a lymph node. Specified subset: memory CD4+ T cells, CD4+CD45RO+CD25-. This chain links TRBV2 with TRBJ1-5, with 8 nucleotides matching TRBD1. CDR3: CASDGTGVTLGNQPQHF. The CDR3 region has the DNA TGTGCCAGCGATGGGACAGGCGTTACTTTGGGCAATCAGCCCCAGCATTTT.